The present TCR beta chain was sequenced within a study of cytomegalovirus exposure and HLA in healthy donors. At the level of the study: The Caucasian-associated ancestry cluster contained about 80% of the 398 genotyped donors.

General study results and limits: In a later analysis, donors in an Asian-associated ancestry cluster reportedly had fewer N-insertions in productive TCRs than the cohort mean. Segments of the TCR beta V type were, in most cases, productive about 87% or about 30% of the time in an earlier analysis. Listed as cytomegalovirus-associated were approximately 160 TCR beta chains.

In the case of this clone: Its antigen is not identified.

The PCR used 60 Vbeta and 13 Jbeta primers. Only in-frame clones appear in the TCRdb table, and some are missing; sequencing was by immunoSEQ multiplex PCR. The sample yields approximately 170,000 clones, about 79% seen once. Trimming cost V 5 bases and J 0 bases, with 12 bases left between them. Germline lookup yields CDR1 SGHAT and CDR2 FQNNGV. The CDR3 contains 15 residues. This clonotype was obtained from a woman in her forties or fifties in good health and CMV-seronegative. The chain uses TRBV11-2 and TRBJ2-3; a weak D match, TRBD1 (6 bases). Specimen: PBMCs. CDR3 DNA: TGTGCCAGCAGCCTCCTACAGGGAAGCACAGATACGCAGTATTTT. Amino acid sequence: CASSLLQGSTDTQYF.